Listed below are T cell receptor beta chains from one sample, sequenced in a study of blood T cell repertoires in COVID-19. TCRdb's table, derived via immunoSEQ multiplex PCR, lists solely in-frame clones and lacks some. The sample gives about 270,000 clones, around 90% of which show up once; about 4% is in the top ten. Sample: PBMCs or T cells enriched from blood (not recorded which). The receptors come from a woman aged 25 to 39 with acute COVID-19. The CDR3 runs from the conserved cysteine through the conserved F or W. A D gene is named only where the DNA matches it firmly. Clone size is shown for a subset of rows, as once, few, many or a class of expanded clone.

j_gene	abundance	v_gene	d_gene	CDR3nt	CDR3aa
TRBJ2-2	NA	TRBV5-4	TRBD1	TGTGCCAGCAGCTGGGACAGAGCAGAGCTGTTTTTT	CASSWDRAELFF
TRBJ2-1	NA	TRBV9	TRBD2	TGTGCCAGCGGACTACTAGCGGGAGGACGGCAGTTCTTC	CASGLLAGGRQFF
TRBJ2-2	NA	TRBV7-3	NA	TGTGCCAGCAGCCCCCAGGGTAACGGGGAGCTGTTTTTT	CASSPQGNGELFF
TRBJ2-1	NA	TRBV28	NA	TGTGCCAGCAGTTTCCCCTCTCTCGAGCAGTTCTTC	CASSFPSLEQFF
TRBJ2-1	NA	TRBV9	NA	TGTGCCAGCAGCGTAATCGGGAGTGGCTACAATGAGCAGTTCTTC	CASSVIGSGYNEQFF
TRBJ2-2	NA	TRBV5-6	NA	TGTGCCAGCAGCGTAACAGTGGGCTCGAACACCGGGGAGCTGTTTTTT	CASSVTVGSNTGELFF
TRBJ2-5	NA	TRBV28	TRBD1	TGTGCCAGCAGTGCGCCGGGACAGGGCTCTTACGAGACCCAGTACTTC	CASSAPGQGSYETQYF
TRBJ1-4	once	TRBV7-9	TRBD1	TGTGCCAGCAGCTTTGGACAGGGGGCTAATGAAAAACTGTTTTTT	CASSFGQGANEKLFF
TRBJ1-1	NA	TRBV9	NA	TGTGCCAGCAGCCTCACGGGGACATCGAACACTGAAGCTTTCTTT	CASSLTGTSNTEAFF
TRBJ2-7	NA	TRBV28	NA	TGTGCCAGCAGTTCCCACCTAAACCCCCCTCTCTACGAGCAGTACTTC	CASSSHLNPPLYEQYF
TRBJ1-5	NA	TRBV30	TRBD1	TGTGCCTGGAGTTGGGACAGGGATTCATATAGCAATCAGCCCCAGCATTTT	CAWSWDRDSYSNQPQHF
TRBJ1-5	NA	TRBV30	TRBD1	TGTGCCTGCGGACAGGCCAATCAGCCCCAGCATTTT	CACGQANQPQHF
TRBJ2-1	once	TRBV5-1	NA	TGCGCCAGCAGCTTGGCACTCAAAGGGGAAGGGGATGAGCAGTTCTTC	CASSLALKGEGDEQFF
TRBJ1-5	NA	TRBV9	NA	TGTGCCAGCAGCGGCGGGAACCCCGGCCAGCCCCAGCATTTT	CASSGGNPGQPQHF
TRBJ1-3	NA	TRBV2	NA	TGTGCCAGCAGTGACCTTACTCCTGGAAACACCATATATTTT	CASSDLTPGNTIYF
TRBJ1-2	NA	TRBV7-2	NA	TGTGCCAGCACCCGGACTTCTAACTATGGCTACACCTTC	CASTRTSNYGYTF
TRBJ1-1	NA	TRBV27	TRBD1	TGTGCCAGCAGCTCGGGACAGCGGAGCAACGAAGCTTTCTTT	CASSSGQRSNEAFF
TRBJ2-1	NA	TRBV4-2	TRBD1	TGTGCCAGCAGCCAAACCTCAGACAGGGGGTTCTACAATGAGCAGTTCTTC	CASSQTSDRGFYNEQFF
TRBJ2-7	NA	TRBV2	NA	TGTGCCAGCAGCCCAGGGAACGAGCAGTACTTC	CASSPGNEQYF
TRBJ2-1	NA	TRBV19	TRBD1	TGTGCCAGTACCCCCGGGACAGGGACCTACAATGAGCAGTTCTTC	CASTPGTGTYNEQFF
TRBJ2-1	NA	TRBV13	TRBD2	TGTGCCAGCAGCCTAACTAGCGGGAGTAGCCATGAGCAGTTCTTC	CASSLTSGSSHEQFF
TRBJ2-3	once	TRBV13	TRBD2	TGTGCCAGCAGCTTAGAACTAGCGGTCGATACGCAGTATTTT	CASSLELAVDTQYF
TRBJ2-3	NA	TRBV18	TRBD2	TGTGCCAGCTCACCGCCCGGGACTATAAGCACAGATACGCAGTATTTT	CASSPPGTISTDTQYF
TRBJ2-1	NA	TRBV28	TRBD2	TGTGCCAGCGTCTCCTCGCTAGCGGGAGGCAATGAGCAGTTCTTC	CASVSSLAGGNEQFF
TRBJ1-2	NA	TRBV28	NA	TGTGCCAGCAGATCTCTGGGGGCTCAGGGCTACACCTTC	CASRSLGAQGYTF
TRBJ1-2	NA	TRBV18	TRBD1	TGTGCCAGCTCGCCACGAACTGGGACAGGGGGGACAAACTATGGCTACACCTTC	CASSPRTGTGGTNYGYTF
TRBJ2-1	few	TRBV10-2	NA	TGCGCCAGCAGTGATCCGACTAGCCCGAGTCGGGACACTGAGCAGTTCTTC	CASSDPTSPSRDTEQFF
TRBJ2-1	NA	TRBV7-9	TRBD2	TGTGCCAGCAGCCCCCAACCGGGACTAGCGGGAGGGAATGAGCAGTTCTTC	CASSPQPGLAGGNEQFF
TRBJ2-7	NA	TRBV13	TRBD1	TGTGCCAGCAGCCGAGGGACAGGTGTTACCTACGAGCAGTACTTC	CASSRGTGVTYEQYF
TRBJ2-3	NA	TRBV4-2	NA	TGTGCCAGCAGCCAAGGGCGGGACACAGATACGCAGTATTTT	CASSQGRDTDTQYF
TRBJ2-1	NA	TRBV28	NA	TGTGCCAGCAGTTTAGGGAGTCCGGACTCGGGGTATGAGCAGTTCTTC	CASSLGSPDSGYEQFF
TRBJ2-7	NA	TRBV2	NA	TGTGCCAGTACCCTCGGGGGACCTACCTACGAGCAGTACTTC	CASTLGGPTYEQYF
TRBJ1-1	NA	TRBV19	NA	TGTGCCAGTAGTACCCAACCGGGCACTGAAGCTTTCTTT	CASSTQPGTEAFF
TRBJ2-1	NA	TRBV27	TRBD2	TGTGCCAGCGGGAGGGCCTTTTACAATGAGCAGTTCTTC	CASGRAFYNEQFF
TRBJ2-7	few	TRBV6-1	TRBD1	TGTGCCAGCAGTGAGGAACCGGGACAGCGACACTACGAGCAGTACTTC	CASSEEPGQRHYEQYF
TRBJ1-4	NA	TRBV6-5	NA	TGTGCCAGCAGTTATTTTGGGTCGGGTAATGAAAAACTGTTTTTT	CASSYFGSGNEKLFF
TRBJ2-7	NA	TRBV6-5	TRBD1	TGTGCCAGCAGTTACGGGGACAGCACCGAGCAGTACTTC	CASSYGDSTEQYF
TRBJ2-2	few	TRBV5-1	TRBD2	TGCGCCAGCAGCTTGGTTGTCGGGGAGCGGGAGGGCCTTTTCACCGGGGAGCTGTTTTTT	CASSLVVGEREGLFTGELFF
TRBJ2-7	once	TRBV19	NA	TGTGCCAGTAGTAACCGATATATAAGGAGCTCCTACGAGCAGTACTTC	CASSNRYIRSSYEQYF
TRBJ2-1	NA	TRBV29-1	TRBD2	TGCAGCGGAAACAGCGGGATCGGTCCGGATGAGCAGTTCTTC	CSGNSGIGPDEQFF
TRBJ2-3	NA	TRBV5-6	TRBD1	TGTGCCAGCAGCTCGGGACAGGGGCCAGATACGCAGTATTTT	CASSSGQGPDTQYF
TRBJ2-5	NA	TRBV6-1	NA	TGTGCCAGCAGTGAAATCTCTCAAGAGACCCAGTACTTC	CASSEISQETQYF
TRBJ1-3	NA	TRBV12-3/TRBV12-4	NA	TGTGCCACGGGACTTTTCCCTGGAAACACCATATATTTT	CATGLFPGNTIYF
TRBJ2-1	once	TRBV6-5	NA	TGTGCCAGCAGCCCCCCCCTAGCGAATGAGCAGTTCTTC	CASSPPLANEQFF
TRBJ2-1	NA	TRBV2	NA	TGTGCCAGCAGCGGCGACGCGGGATACAATGAGCAGTTCTTC	CASSGDAGYNEQFF
TRBJ2-2	NA	TRBV9	TRBD2	TGTGCCAGCAGCCCAAGGCGGGGGGCGGAGGTCGGGGAGCTGTTTTTT	CASSPRRGAEVGELFF
TRBJ2-1	NA	TRBV9	TRBD2	TGTGCCAGCAGCGGCGCCGGGACTAGCGGGAGCTACAATGAGCAGTTCTTC	CASSGAGTSGSYNEQFF
TRBJ1-1	NA	TRBV2	TRBD1	TGTGCCAGCAGAGAAAGGACAGGTGGAAACACTGAAGCTTTCTTT	CASRERTGGNTEAFF
TRBJ2-1	once	TRBV7-3	TRBD2	TGTGCCAGCAGCCGAAGACGGGGGCTAGCGGGAGTCAATGAGCAGTTCTTC	CASSRRRGLAGVNEQFF
TRBJ1-1	few	TRBV27	NA	TGTGCCAGCAGTCCCAGGTGGGGCGGGGAGAACACTGAAGCTTTCTTT	CASSPRWGGENTEAFF
TRBJ1-5	NA	TRBV28	TRBD1	TGTGCCAGCAGTTCTTACTACGGACAGGGGTCGGCGGGGGCCCAGCATTTT	CASSSYYGQGSAGAQHF